Listed here are 23 T cell receptor beta chains from one sample, sequenced in a study of blood T cell repertoires in COVID-19. Assay: immunoSEQ multiplex PCR; the TCRdb copy retains only in-frame clones and omits some. The sample holds 300,000 to 350,000 clones; roughly 87% are singletons and the top ten take less than 2.5%. What was sequenced was peripheral blood. These receptors originate from a man between 18 and 29 years old with active or convalescent COVID-19.

This clone was counted once. The chain uses TRBV24-1 and TRBJ1-1; TRBD1 agrees at 7 bases. CDR1 is KGHDR and CDR2 is SFDVKD in the germline V gene. With 3 bases clipped from V and 3 bases from J, the junction kept 6 bases outside the gene matches. CDR3 length equals 15 residues. The CDR3 region has the DNA TGTGCCACCAGTGATGCTAGAACAGGGGACACTGAAGCTTTCTTT. Translating it yields CATSDARTGDTEAFF.

The rearrangement joins TRBV10-2 to TRBJ1-1; perhaps TRBD1 as D (5 bases). The CDR3 runs to 11 residues. Trimming shortened V by 3 bases and J by 10 bases, and 9 bases separated the two germline ends. Germline V gene lookup returns CDR1 WSHSY and CDR2 SAAADI. The CDR3 is CASSEGALAFF. In nucleotides, the CDR3 is TGCGCCAGCAGTGAAGGGGCTTTAGCTTTCTTT.

The V and J genes are TRBV28 and TRBJ2-7; 14 bases match TRBD2. The junction had 7 bases not matched to a gene; V was cut back by 3 bases and J by 0 bases. The CDR3 totals 18 residues. Germline V CDR1 and CDR2: MDHEN, SYDVKM. CDR3 residues: CASSFLGLAGGISYEQYF. In DNA form, the CDR3 reads TGTGCCAGCAGTTTCCTAGGACTAGCGGGAGGTATCTCCTACGAGCAGTACTTC.

The CDR3 sequence is CASSPGTGDHEQFF. The CDR3 DNA follows: TGTGCCAGCAGCCCCGGGACAGGGGACCATGAGCAGTTCTTC. This sequence joins TRBV3-1 (or the pseudogene TRBV3-2) and TRBJ2-1; 10 bases map to TRBD1. V was clipped by 4 bases and J by 8 bases; unmatched bases: 5. The CDR3 runs to 14 residues. Germline V gene data show CDR1 as LGHDT and CDR2 as YNNKEL (reference sequence).

The chain couples TRBV6-2 or TRBV6-3 to TRBJ2-7; D gene ambiguous. CDR1 is MNHEY and CDR2 is SVGEGT in the germline V gene. V lost 2 bases, J lost 2 bases, and 7 bases lay in between. The CDR3 totals 13 residues. This chain's CDR3 is CASSYGPTYEQYF. The CDR3 DNA sequence: TGTGCCAGCAGTTACGGGCCAACCTACGAGCAGTACTTC.

The J gene is TRBJ1-5, the V gene TRBV2; a possible D gene is TRBD1 (6 bases). Trimming cost V 5 bases and J 7 bases, with 18 bases left between them. The CDR3 loop spans 15 amino acids. The germline gives CDR1 SNHLY, CDR2 FYNNEI. DNA of the CDR3: TGTGCCAGCAGTCCCGGGGCGGGGGCCCCCCAGCCCCAGCATTTT. This sequence encodes CASSPGAGAPQPQHF.

This chain uses TRBV20-1 with TRBJ1-5, with D hard to call. Germline V gene lookup returns CDR1 DFQATT and CDR2 SNEGSKA (reference sequence). The CDR3 consists of 13 residues. Trimming pared 4 bases from V and 2 bases from J, leaving 9 bases between. Here the CDR3 DNA reads TGCAGTGCTATTGAGGCAGGCAATCAGCCCCAGCATTTT. Translated: CSAIEAGNQPQHF.

The chain recombines TRBV6-1 with TRBJ2-7, with D uncertain. The CDR3 spans 13 residues. CDR1 and CDR2 from the germline V gene are MNHNS and SASEGT. Trimming cost V 0 bases and J 4 bases, with 7 bases left between them. CDR3 sequence: CASSEAATYEQYF. In DNA form, the CDR3 reads TGTGCCAGCAGTGAAGCAGCGACTTACGAGCAGTACTTC.

The chain employs TRBV11-3 and TRBJ1-2, with 7 bases lining up with TRBD1. The CDR3 totals 15 residues. V gave up 4 bases and J gave up 5 bases; unmatched junction bases: 10. Germline CDR1 and CDR2: SGHNT and YENEEA. CDR3 DNA: TGTGCCAGCAGCTACGACGGACAGGAAAGATATGGCTACACCTTC. This encodes CASSYDGQERYGYTF.

The chain links TRBV7-8 to TRBJ2-2, with D hard to call. V gave up 3 bases and J gave up 0 bases, with 8 bases separating them. There are 15 residues in the CDR3. Germline values: CDR1 SGHVS, CDR2 FQNEAQ. Written as DNA, the CDR3 is TGTGCCAGCAGCTTGAAGCCTTCGAACACCGGGGAGCTGTTTTTT. This encodes CASSLKPSNTGELFF.

This rearrangement joins TRBV5-1 to TRBJ1-6, with 7 bases that match TRBD1. Germline CDR1 reads SGHRS; CDR2 reads YFSETQ. Trimming at V came to 2 bases and at J to 7 bases, leaving 6 bases not matched to a gene. This CDR3 contains 15 residues. The CDR3 region is CASSLQGPRNSPLHF. The CDR3 DNA sequence: TGCGCCAGCAGCTTACAGGGGCCCAGGAATTCACCCCTCCACTTT.

This clone has a count of ten or more. The CDR3 region has the DNA TGTGCCAGCAGTGAAGAAGCGGGGGGGCAAAACATTCAGTACTTC. Protein sequence: CASSEEAGGQNIQYF. This chain joins TRBV6-1 and TRBJ2-4; 10 nucleotides align to TRBD2. Per germline, CDR1 MNHNS and CDR2 SASEGT. Trimming cost V 1 base and J 5 bases; bases outside gene matches: 2. The CDR3 spans 15 residues.

This clone was detected once. The rearrangement uses TRBV2 and TRBJ2-7; D remains unclear. Germline assignment: CDR1 SNHLY and CDR2 FYNNEI. CDR3 length: 11 residues. V shed 4 bases and J shed 1 base, with 2 bases lying between them. This CDR3 reads CASSVSYEQYF. For the CDR3, the DNA is TGTGCCAGCAGTGTATCCTACGAGCAGTACTTC.

For this clone: This specimen includes other DNA sequences encoding the same CDR3. The chain has TRBV18 and TRBJ1-4, with a possible D match to TRBD1 (6 bases). CDR3 length: 14 residues. Germline V CDR1 and CDR2: KGHSH, LQKENI. Trimming left V 3 bases short and J 4 bases short, with 9 bases between. The DNA of the CDR3 is TGTGCCAGCTCACCGGGACAACTTAATGAAAAACTGTTTTTT. Protein product: CASSPGQLNEKLFF.

The rearrangement uses TRBV5-6 and TRBJ1-2, with 7 bases that match TRBD1. The V gene end was trimmed by 2 bases and the J gene end by 3 bases; junction bases not matched to a gene: 7. Germline V gene sequence: CDR1 SGHDT, CDR2 YYEEEE. This CDR3 region has 15 residues. The CDR3 nucleotides are TGTGCCAGCAGCTTCCCCAGGGGGTTGGACTATGGCTACACCTTC. This sequence encodes CASSFPRGLDYGYTF.

The chain has TRBV6-1 and TRBJ2-7; no firm D call. The germline V gene encodes CDR1 MNHNS and CDR2 SASEGT. CDR3 length: 15 amino acids. Trimming pared 3 bases from V and 7 bases from J, leaving 19 bases between. As DNA, the CDR3 is TGTGCCAGCAGTGAGCGGCAGAATATACCTACGGAGCAGTACTTC. The encoded protein is CASSERQNIPTEQYF.

The chain has TRBV27 and TRBJ1-1; 8 bases agree with TRBD1. CDR3 length equals 17 residues. The germline V gene encodes CDR1 MNHEY and CDR2 SMNVEV (reference sequence). V gave up 0 bases and J gave up 2 bases; unmatched junction bases: 8. The CDR3 DNA is TGTGCCAGCAGTTTATCCGCGACAGGGGCCAGAAACACTGAAGCTTTCTTT. This encodes CASSLSATGARNTEAFF.

CDR3 protein: CASSDPGTPSGNTIYF. CDR3 bases: TGTGCCAGCAGTGACCCAGGGACACCGTCTGGAAACACCATATATTTT. The rearrangement links TRBV6-1 to TRBJ1-3; maybe TRBD1 (6 bases). The CDR3 is made up of 16 amino acids. Germline CDR1 MNHNS, CDR2 SASEGT. Trimming removed 3 bases at V and 1 base at J, with 13 bases between.

The gene calls are TRBV4-2 and TRBJ1-1; possible D gene TRBD1, 5 bases. Per germline, CDR1 LGHNA and CDR2 YNFKEQ. Trimming took off 5 bases at V and 2 bases at J, with 15 bases between the two ends. The CDR3 is made up of 15 amino acids. DNA of the CDR3: TGTGCCAGCAGCGCCTATGGGGCGGCCAACACTGAAGCTTTCTTT. Its translation is CASSAYGAANTEAFF.

CDR3 nucleotides: TGTGCCAGCAAGGGCAGGGCCTACGAGCAGTACTTC. Translated: CASKGRAYEQYF. The chain combines TRBV2 with TRBJ2-7; possible D gene TRBD1, 5 bases. V was trimmed by 7 bases and J by 2 bases, leaving 9 bases between them. The CDR3 runs to 12 residues. Germline CDR1 and CDR2: SNHLY and FYNNEI.

This chain connects TRBV6-5 to TRBJ2-3; D unclear. The CDR3 has 14 amino acids. Germline CDR1 reads MNHEY; CDR2 reads SVGAGI. The V and J ends lost 4 bases and 2 bases respectively, with 10 bases between them. CDR3 in amino acids: CASSSRMATDTQYF. The CDR3 DNA reads TGTGCCAGCAGTTCTAGAATGGCCACAGATACGCAGTATTTT.

There are a few counts of this clone. The rearrangement joins TRBV9 to TRBJ2-5; D is unresolved. From germline, CDR1 is SGDLS and CDR2 YYNGEE. Trimming pared 0 bases from V and 2 bases from J, leaving 11 bases between. This CDR3 contains 15 residues. The CDR3 loop reads CASSVGSAEQETQYF. CDR3 nucleotides: TGTGCCAGCAGCGTAGGTTCGGCGGAACAAGAGACCCAGTACTTC.

The genes are TRBV5-1 and TRBJ2-1; possibly TRBD2 for D (5 bases). The CDR3 runs to 17 residues. Germline V lookup: CDR1 SGHRS, CDR2 YFSETQ. Trimming stripped 0 bases from V and 8 bases from J, with 21 bases between. The CDR3 here is CASSLEGGPLAADEQFF. The CDR3 DNA sequence: TGCGCCAGCAGCTTGGAAGGCGGGCCTTTGGCGGCGGATGAGCAGTTCTTC.